Presented here are 16 T cell receptor beta chains from one specimen sequenced in a study of blood T cell repertoires in COVID-19. TCRdb's table, derived via immunoSEQ multiplex PCR, lists solely in-frame clones and lacks some. The data contain 150,000 to 200,000 clones, 80% of them singletons. Sequences were obtained from peripheral blood. These receptors were collected from a man aged 70-80 years with active or convalescent COVID-19.

This chain connects TRBV5-1 to TRBJ2-6; the match to TRBD1 covers 8 bases. This CDR3 has 17 residues. V was clipped by 4 bases and J by 0 bases; unmatched bases: 6. Germline V gene data show CDR1 as SGHRS and CDR2 as YFSETQ. The CDR3 DNA reads as TGCGCCAGCAGCCGCCGGGACAGGCCCTCTGGGGCCAACGTCCTGACTTTC. As protein: CASSRRDRPSGANVLTF. The full variable domain, rest sourced from reference TRBV5-1 and TRBJ2-6, is KAGVTQTPRYLIKTRGQQVTLSCSPISGHRSVSWYQQTPGQGLQFLFEYFSETQRNKGNFPGRFSGRQFSNSRSEMNVSTLELGDSALYLCASSRRDRPSGANVLTFGAGSRLTVL.

This rearrangement joins TRBV11-3 to TRBJ2-1, with 8 bases that match TRBD1. Germline V CDR1 and CDR2: SGHNT, YENEEA. Losses at the gene ends were 3 bases for V and 9 bases for J; bases not matched to a gene: 10. This CDR3 is built from 15 residues. The CDR3 reads CASSFGQGTGSEQFF. In DNA form, the CDR3 reads TGTGCCAGCAGCTTCGGACAGGGCACCGGTAGTGAGCAGTTCTTC.

The chain links TRBV2 to TRBJ2-3; no clear D. The germline gives CDR1 SNHLY, CDR2 FYNNEI. The CDR3 is made up of 13 amino acids. Here the CDR3 reads CATQVYVTDTQYF. CDR3 coding DNA: TGTGCGACCCAGGTATACGTCACAGATACGCAGTATTTT.

This chain joins TRBV12-3 or TRBV12-4 and TRBJ2-2; D is unclear. V shed 5 bases and J shed 4 bases, with 5 bases lying between them. The CDR3 is 12 residues long. The DNA for the CDR3 is TGTGCCAGCAGTCCTTCCACCGGGGAGCTGTTTTTT. Its translation: CASSPSTGELFF.

This clone was picked up one time. The chain links TRBV7-2 to TRBJ1-1; the D is unclear. Trimming took 7 bases from V and 1 from J, leaving 10 bases between them. Germline values: CDR1 SGHTA, CDR2 FQGNSA. The CDR3 is made up of 13 amino acids. In DNA, the CDR3 is TGTGCCAGCATCCCAGGTCAGAACACTGAAGCTTTCTTT. Translated, it gives CASIPGQNTEAFF.

This clone showed up just a few times. This sequence joins TRBV20-1 and TRBJ2-7, with D perhaps TRBD1 (5 bases). There are 11 residues in the CDR3. Per the germline V gene, CDR1 is DFQATT and CDR2 is SNEGSKA (reference sequence). Trimming removed 5 bases at V and 5 bases at J, with 10 bases between. The CDR3 sequence: CSAYRRNEQYF. Here the CDR3 DNA reads TGCAGTGCTTACAGGCGGAACGAGCAGTACTTC.

This chain connects TRBV2 to TRBJ1-5; unclear D gene. The CDR3 totals 12 residues. The V gene's germline CDR1 is SNHLY and CDR2 FYNNEI. The V end lost 6 bases, the J end lost 0 bases, and 3 bases lay between the germline ends. The CDR3 DNA reads as TGTGCCAGCAGCAATAGCAATCAGCCCCAGCATTTT. It encodes CASSNSNQPQHF.

For the CDR3, the DNA is TGCGCCAGCAGCCCCGCAGGGCGGGGGCAGACCCAGTACTTC. It codes for CASSPAGRGQTQYF. The V and J genes are TRBV5-1 and TRBJ2-5, with D maybe TRBD2 (7 bases). Trimming pared 4 bases from V and 6 bases from J, leaving 16 bases between. The CDR3 extends over 14 amino acids. Per the germline V gene, CDR1 is SGHRS and CDR2 is YFSETQ.

The chain is built from TRBV27 and TRBJ2-7, with 8 nucleotides matching TRBD1. Germline CDR1 MNHEY, CDR2 SMNVEV (reference sequence). The V gene end was trimmed by 6 bases and the J gene end by 6 bases; junction bases not matched to a gene: 10. The CDR3 is made up of 14 amino acids. The CDR3 loop is CASRYRGYQSEQYF. CDR3 in DNA: TGTGCCAGCAGGTACAGGGGGTATCAGTCCGAGCAGTACTTC.

This chain joins TRBV6-2 or TRBV6-3 and TRBJ2-1; TRBD2 matches 8 bases. The CDR3 is 17 amino acids. In germline, CDR1 is MNHEY, CDR2 SVGEGT. Trimming removed 4 bases from V and 13 bases from J; junction bases left unmatched: 21. The CDR3: CASSSPRPGGRLGVQFF. The DNA of the CDR3 is TGTGCCAGCAGTTCCCCCCGCCCGGGAGGGCGACTGGGGGTCCAGTTCTTC.

Written as DNA, the CDR3 is TGTGCCTGGAGTGTATCGGGGCGGGGGGATAGGTATGGCTACACCTTC. The encoded protein is CAWSVSGRGDRYGYTF. This sequence joins TRBV30 and TRBJ1-2; maybe TRBD1 (5 bases). Trimming took off 0 bases at V and 5 bases at J, with 19 bases between the two ends. The CDR3 covers 16 residues. Germline CDR1 reads GTSNPN; CDR2 reads SVGIG (reference sequence). Full variable domain (remainder filled in from reference TRBV30 and TRBJ1-2): SQTIHQWPATLVQPVGSPLSLECTVEGTSNPNLYWYRQAAGRGLQLLFYSVGIGQISSEVPQNLSASRPQDRQFILSSKKLLLSDSGFYLCAWSVSGRGDRYGYTFGSGTRLTVV.

The chain combines TRBV2 with TRBJ2-3, with 8 bases that match TRBD1. V was clipped by 7 bases and J by 3 bases; unmatched bases: 6. The CDR3 totals 14 residues. Germline CDR1 is SNHLY and CDR2 is FYNNEI. The CDR3 sequence is CASNGQGATDTQYF. CDR3 nucleotide sequence: TGTGCCAGCAATGGGCAGGGGGCTACAGATACGCAGTATTTT. The complete variable domain, with remaining parts taken from reference TRBV2 and TRBJ2-3, reads EPEVTQTPSHQVTQMGQEVILRCVPISNHLYFYWYRQILGQKVEFLVSFYNNEISEKSEIFDDQFSVERPDGSNFTLKIRSTKLEDSAMYFCASNGQGATDTQYFGPGTRLTVL.

The chain carries TRBV19 and TRBJ1-6; D is unclear. Trimming stripped 5 bases from V and 7 bases from J, with 6 bases between. The germline V gene has CDR1 LNHDA and CDR2 SQIVND (reference sequence). CDR3 size: 12 residues. In nucleotides, the CDR3 is TGTGCCAGTAGTCGCGGGAATTCACCCCTCCACTTT. The encoded protein is CASSRGNSPLHF.

The rearrangement uses TRBV5-1 and TRBJ1-4; weak D call: TRBD1 (6 bases). With 0 bases removed from V and 13 bases from J, the gap between germline ends came to 13 bases. Germline V gene lookup returns CDR1 SGHRS and CDR2 YFSETQ. CDR3 length: 13 residues. CDR3 sequence reads: CASSLAQGDGLFF. The CDR3 DNA sequence: TGCGCCAGCAGCTTGGCACAGGGTGATGGACTGTTTTTT.

This chain connects TRBV5-1 to TRBJ1-6; D is unclear. This CDR3 comprises 17 residues. With 0 bases removed from V and 10 bases from J, the gap between germline ends came to 20 bases. Germline V gene lookup returns CDR1 SGHRS and CDR2 YFSETQ. The CDR3 reads CASSLAPQEGGGSPLHF. CDR3 nucleotides: TGCGCCAGCAGCTTGGCCCCCCAGGAAGGAGGAGGATCACCCCTCCACTTT.

The chain combines TRBV5-1 with TRBJ1-1; D is unresolved. The CDR3 has 13 residues. Trimming took 0 bases from V and 1 from J, leaving 4 bases between them. Germline assignment: CDR1 SGHRS and CDR2 YFSETQ. In DNA form, the CDR3 reads TGCGCCAGCAGCTTGGCAGGGAACACTGAAGCTTTCTTT. This codes for CASSLAGNTEAFF.